The next 23 T cell receptor beta chains were all read from a single sample in a study of blood T cell repertoires in COVID-19. Profiled with immunoSEQ multiplex PCR; TCRdb holds only in-frame clones, not every one. The sample carries around 260,000 clones, around 86% recorded once. The sample consisted of peripheral blood. The receptors derive from a woman between 25 and 40 years old with active or convalescent COVID-19.

The rearrangement uses TRBV19 and TRBJ2-5; perhaps TRBD2 as D (5 bases). The CDR3 is made up of 13 amino acids. Germline CDR1 is LNHDA and CDR2 is SQIVND (reference sequence). Trimming shortened V by 6 bases and J by 2 bases, and 10 bases separated the two germline ends. The CDR3 is CASRAGGQETQYF. The CDR3 DNA reads as TGTGCCAGTAGGGCGGGTGGACAAGAGACCCAGTACTTC.

The chain has TRBV2 and TRBJ1-1, with D unclear. The germline V gene encodes CDR1 SNHLY and CDR2 FYNNEI. CDR3 length equals 14 residues. Trimming stripped 6 bases from V and 5 bases from J, with 16 bases between. The CDR3 loop reads CASSLEGGRTEAFF. The DNA for the CDR3 is TGTGCCAGCAGCCTGGAGGGAGGGAGGACTGAAGCTTTCTTT.

The genes are TRBV19 and TRBJ1-3, with 7 bases identical to TRBD1. Germline values: CDR1 LNHDA, CDR2 SQIVND (reference sequence). V dropped 6 bases and J dropped 1; count of bases not matched to a gene: 6. This CDR3 has 15 amino acids. Here the CDR3 reads CASSSTRGSGNTIYF. DNA for the CDR3: TGTGCCAGTAGCAGCACCAGGGGGTCTGGAAACACCATATATTTT.

The gene calls are TRBV2 and TRBJ2-5; TRBD2 aligns across 13 bases. The J segment lost 7 bases and the V segment lost 6 bases, leaving 2 bases of the junction unmatched. Germline V gene data show CDR1 as SNHLY and CDR2 as FYNNEI. CDR3 length: 13 residues. The CDR3 region has the DNA TGTGCCAGCAGGGGGACTAGCGGGACGACCCAGTACTTC. Protein sequence: CASRGTSGTTQYF.

The chain couples TRBV5-4 to TRBJ2-1; TRBD1 agrees at 9 bases. The germline V gene has CDR1 SGHNT and CDR2 YYREEE (reference sequence). This CDR3 spans 15 amino acids. Losses at the gene ends were 0 bases for V and 5 bases for J; bases not matched to a gene: 3. Here the CDR3 reads CASSLAQGANNEQFF. In nucleotides, the CDR3 is TGTGCCAGCAGCTTGGCACAGGGGGCAAACAATGAGCAGTTCTTC.

About this clone: Other DNA sequences in the same sample also yield this CDR3. The chain carries TRBV7-9 and TRBJ1-2; TRBD1 aligns across 9 bases. Losses at the gene ends were 5 bases for V and 5 bases for J; bases not matched to a gene: 3. The CDR3 is 13 amino acids. The germline CDR1 and CDR2 sequences are SEHNR and FQNEAQ (reference sequence). CDR3 amino acids: CASSPQGAYGYTF. The CDR3 region has the DNA TGTGCCAGCAGCCCACAGGGGGCGTATGGCTACACCTTC.

This chain connects TRBV2 to TRBJ1-3, with 7 positions matching TRBD1. The CDR3 consists of 13 residues. CDR1 SNHLY and CDR2 FYNNEI come from the germline V gene. The trim removed 5 bases at V and 4 bases at J, leaving 2 bases unmatched. The CDR3 protein is CASSPDRGNTIYF. CDR3 DNA sequence: TGTGCCAGCAGTCCGGACAGGGGAAACACCATATATTTT.

V is TRBV11-3 and J is TRBJ2-2; TRBD1 matches at 9 bases. The CDR3 is 15 amino acids. The V and J ends lost 6 bases and 1 base, in that order; junction bases with no gene match: 3. CDR1 and CDR2 from the germline V gene are SGHNT and YENEEA. The CDR3 DNA sequence: TGTGCCAGCAGGCCGGGACAGGGGAACACCGGGGAGCTGTTTTTT. Its protein is CASRPGQGNTGELFF.

This chain uses TRBV21-1 with TRBJ1-6. TRBV21-1 is a pseudogene segment. The CDR3 is 14 amino acids. The CDR3 here is CASTLRPTRSPLHF. In nucleotides, the CDR3 is TGTGCCAGCACGCTGCGCCCAACCCGTTCACCCCTCCACTTT.

This clone was counted only a few times. The chain has TRBV6-2 or TRBV6-3 and TRBJ1-2, with D uncertain. Trimming shortened V by 4 bases and J by 5 bases, and 8 bases separated the two germline ends. The germline V gene has CDR1 MNHEY and CDR2 SVGEGT. This CDR3 is built from 12 residues. CDR3 residues: CASSFNSYGYTF. In DNA, the CDR3 is TGTGCCAGCAGTTTCAACTCTTATGGCTACACCTTC.

The chain recombines TRBV6-4 with TRBJ1-6; D is ambiguous. CDR1 is MRHNA, CDR2 SNTAGT, per germline. Trimming took 6 bases from V and 5 from J, leaving 8 bases between them. The CDR3 runs to 13 residues. The CDR3 region has the DNA TGTGCCAGCAGGGCCGGGAATAATTCACCCCTCCACTTT. Its protein is CASRAGNNSPLHF.

This sequence joins TRBV4-3 and TRBJ1-4; D not certain. The ends were cut back, 0 bases at V and 15 bases at J, with 17 bases in the middle. CDR3 length equals 14 residues. Germline-derived CDR1 and CDR2 are LGHNA and YSLEER. The CDR3 bases are TGCGCCAGCAGCCAAGATCCCTTGGAGGGATGGTTGTTTTTT. Encoded protein: CASSQDPLEGWLFF.

Notes on this clone: This sample also contains other DNA sequences that code for the same CDR3. The chain recombines TRBV28 with TRBJ1-2; D is possibly TRBD1 (5 bases). Per the germline V gene, CDR1 is MDHEN and CDR2 is SYDVKM. This CDR3 comprises 11 residues. Trimming took 6 bases from V and 5 from J, leaving 7 bases between them. The CDR3 loop is CASSQGYGYTF. The CDR3, as DNA: TGTGCCAGCAGCCAGGGTTATGGCTACACCTTC.

The J gene is TRBJ2-3, the V gene TRBV7-2, with D possibly being TRBD2 (7 bases). The CDR3 sequence is 15 residues long. Trimming cost V 0 bases and J 5 bases, with 12 bases left between them. Germline V CDR1 and CDR2: SGHTA, FQGNSA. In DNA form, the CDR3 reads TGTGCCAGCAGCTTAGCGGGGGGGCAAGGAGATACGCAGTATTTT. Its protein product is CASSLAGGQGDTQYF.

This clone occurred once. The chain recombines TRBV7-3 with TRBJ2-5, with TRBD1 matching over 8 bases. CDR3 length: 13 residues. Trimming removed 3 bases from V and 4 bases from J; junction bases left unmatched: 1. Germline V gene data show CDR1 as SGHTA and CDR2 as FQGTGA. The CDR3 protein is CASSLDRAETQYF. CDR3 coding DNA: TGTGCCAGCAGCTTGGACAGGGCAGAGACCCAGTACTTC.

The CDR3 sequence is CASSPGGTGNYNEQFF. The CDR3 DNA reads TGCGCCAGCAGTCCAGGCGGGACAGGAAACTACAATGAGCAGTTCTTC. The V gene is TRBV5-1, the J gene TRBJ2-1, with TRBD1 matching over 8 bases. This CDR3 comprises 16 residues. The ends lost 5 bases at V and 3 bases at J; junction bases unmatched: 10. Germline V gene lookup returns CDR1 SGHRS and CDR2 YFSETQ. Complete variable domain (other parts from reference TRBV5-1 and TRBJ2-1): KAGVTQTPRYLIKTRGQQVTLSCSPISGHRSVSWYQQTPGQGLQFLFEYFSETQRNKGNFPGRFSGRQFSNSRSEMNVSTLELGDSALYLCASSPGGTGNYNEQFFGPGTRLTVL.

The chain couples TRBV5-4 to TRBJ2-5, with D possibly being TRBD1 (6 bases). Trimming took 0 bases from V and 1 from J, leaving 10 bases between them. Per germline, CDR1 SGHNT and CDR2 YYREEE (reference sequence). The CDR3 is 15 residues long. The CDR3 DNA reads TGTGCCAGCAGCTTGGGAGGCAGGGGCCAAGAGACCCAGTACTTC. Its translation: CASSLGGRGQETQYF.

The chain recombines TRBV9 with TRBJ2-7, with 10 bases that match TRBD2. CDR1 SGDLS and CDR2 YYNGEE come from the germline V gene. V shed 3 bases, J shed 7 bases, and the junction held 7 bases outside the gene matches. The CDR3 runs to 14 residues. This chain's CDR3 is CASSGGTSAGEQYF. The CDR3 coding sequence is TGTGCCAGCAGCGGTGGGACTAGCGCGGGAGAGCAGTACTTC.

The chain joins TRBV2 to TRBJ2-5; D is perhaps TRBD1 (6 bases). The CDR3 is 15 amino acids. The germline V gene encodes CDR1 SNHLY and CDR2 FYNNEI. V shed 6 bases and J shed 4 bases, with 18 bases lying between them. The CDR3: CASSAMTGFGETQYF. The CDR3 region has the DNA TGTGCCAGCAGCGCCATGACAGGATTCGGAGAGACCCAGTACTTC.

V gene TRBV7-9 combines with J gene TRBJ1-3; possibly TRBD1 for D (6 bases). Germline CDR1 is SEHNR and CDR2 is FQNEAQ (reference sequence). The germline V and J ends were trimmed by 3 bases and 0 bases, with 15 bases remaining between them. This CDR3 is 17 amino acids long. CDR3 sequence (DNA): TGTGCCAGCAGCTTCCCCAGACAGGCGCTCTCTGGAAACACCATATATTTT. Its protein is CASSFPRQALSGNTIYF.

The chain links TRBV6-2 or TRBV6-3 to TRBJ1-5; D is perhaps TRBD1 (5 bases). Per the germline V gene, CDR1 is MNHEY and CDR2 is SVGEGT. The CDR3 sequence is 16 residues long. Trimming removed 6 bases at V and 7 bases at J, with 22 bases between. In DNA form, the CDR3 reads TGTGCCAGCAGCCGAACCCCAGGGAGCCGGGGGCAGCCCCAGCATTTT. Translating gives CASSRTPGSRGQPQHF.

The chain couples TRBV6-6 to TRBJ1-5; TRBD1 might be the D (5 bases). The germline V gene encodes CDR1 MNHNY and CDR2 SVGAGI (reference sequence). V shed 7 bases and J shed 7 bases, with 20 bases lying between them. The length of the CDR3 is 15 residues. The CDR3 DNA follows: TGTGCCAGCACTAGACCGGGGGGATCAGGCCAGCCCCAGCATTTT. It yields the protein CASTRPGGSGQPQHF.

V usage is TRBV4-3 and J usage is TRBJ1-4, with TRBD1 matching 7 bases. The CDR3 extends over 15 amino acids. V lost 0 bases and J lost 7; bases outside the gene matches: 5. Germline assignment: CDR1 LGHNA and CDR2 YSLEER. The chain's CDR3 is CASSQDRAGGEKLFF. As DNA, the CDR3 is TGCGCCAGCAGCCAAGATAGGGCAGGGGGTGAAAAACTGTTTTTT.